These 18 T cell receptor beta chains came from one sample sequenced in a study of CD8 T cells in Susac syndrome. Reverse transcription used roughly 0.45 to 1 ug RNA and random hexamers. TCRdb redid the calling of the immunoSEQ multiplex PCR reads with MiXCR, one entry per CDR3 protein. The sample has about 120,000 distinct CDR3 sequences, 80% to 95% seen once; the top ten hold roughly 0.15%. Sequenced material: CD4+ T cells from PBMCs. The receptors shown here come from a human donor in good health.

The chain couples TRBV29-1 to TRBJ1-2; D is possibly TRBD1 (5 bases). This CDR3 is built from 12 residues. The V and J ends lost 4 bases and 3 bases respectively, with 9 bases between them. The V gene's germline CDR1 is SQVTM and CDR2 ANQGSEA. DNA of the CDR3: TGCAGCGTTGGGGGGGGAGACTATGGCTACACCTTC. Translation: CSVGGGDYGYTF.

This rearrangement joins TRBV20-1 to TRBJ1-1, with D uncertain. Germline CDR1 and CDR2: DFQATT and SNEGSKA (reference sequence). This CDR3 is built from 12 residues. Trimming removed 1 base at V and 5 bases at J, with 8 bases between. The CDR3 is CSARGGWTEAFF. The CDR3 region has the DNA TGCAGTGCTAGAGGAGGATGGACTGAAGCTTTCTTT.

This chain uses TRBV29-1 with TRBJ1-1, with D tentatively TRBD1 (6 bases). The V gene's germline CDR1 is SQVTM and CDR2 ANQGSEA. The CDR3 is 14 amino acids. Trimming removed 7 bases at V and 6 bases at J, with 21 bases between. CDR3 sequence: CSGSGGAQEAEAFF. The CDR3 DNA reads TGCAGCGGTTCTGGGGGGGCCCAGGAGGCTGAAGCTTTCTTT.

V and J are TRBV7-9 and TRBJ2-1; TRBD1 matches at 9 bases. In germline, CDR1 is SEHNR, CDR2 FQNEAQ (reference sequence). The junction had 8 bases not matched to a gene; V was cut back by 4 bases and J by 10 bases. This CDR3 comprises 14 residues. The CDR3 nucleotides read TGTGCCAGCAGCTCAGGGACAGGGAACATCGAGCAGTTCTTC. Translated, it gives CASSSGTGNIEQFF.

The chain employs TRBV20-1 and TRBJ2-2, with no clear D. The V end lost 0 bases, the J end lost 1 base, and 9 bases lay between the germline ends. The CDR3 spans 15 residues. In germline, CDR1 is DFQATT, CDR2 SNEGSKA (reference sequence). CDR3 DNA: TGCAGTGCTAGAGATTCCGAAAGGAACACCGGGGAGCTGTTTTTT. Translated: CSARDSERNTGELFF.

The V call is TRBV5-1, the J call TRBJ1-2; TRBD1 aligns across 8 bases. The CDR3 runs to 16 residues. Germline CDR1 reads SGHRS; CDR2 reads YFSETQ. Losses at the gene ends were 1 base for V and 3 bases for J; bases not matched to a gene: 8. The CDR3, as DNA: TGCGCCAGCAGCTTGAATCGGACAGGGCGGCACTATGGCTACACCTTC. As protein: CASSLNRTGRHYGYTF.

The V gene is TRBV11-2, the J gene TRBJ2-5, with D maybe TRBD1 (6 bases). The CDR3 extends over 15 amino acids. Germline assignment: CDR1 SGHAT and CDR2 FQNNGV. Trimming removed 2 bases from V and 4 bases from J, with 14 bases in between. The CDR3 nucleotides are TGTGCCAGCAGCTTACAATTACAGGGCCGAGAGACCCAGTACTTC. Translated: CASSLQLQGRETQYF. Full variable domain (outside the CDR3, taken from reference TRBV11-2 and TRBJ2-5): EAGVAQSPRYKIIEKRQSVAFWCNPISGHATLYWYQQILGQGPKLLIQFQNNGVVDDSQLPKDRFSAERLKGVDSTLKIQPAKLEDSAVYLCASSLQLQGRETQYFGPGTRLLVL.

The V and J genes are TRBV6-2 or TRBV6-3 and TRBJ1-3, with 7 bases fitting TRBD1. This CDR3 is built from 17 residues. The trim removed 7 bases at V and 7 bases at J, leaving 19 bases unmatched. Germline V lookup: CDR1 MNHEY, CDR2 SVGEGT. CDR3: CASIGQETVSKLNTIYF. CDR3 in DNA: TGTGCCAGCATCGGACAGGAAACAGTTTCCAAGTTGAACACCATATATTTT.

The genes are TRBV3-1 and TRBJ1-1; D is unresolved. The V and J ends lost 3 bases and 10 bases respectively, with 21 bases between them. The CDR3 spans 15 residues. Germline V gene lookup returns CDR1 LGHDT and CDR2 YNNKEL (reference sequence). DNA for the CDR3: TGTGCCAGCAGCCACCTCAATCCGGGATCCTGGGGAGCTTTCTTT. As protein: CASSHLNPGSWGAFF.

This clonotype has only a few counts. V gene TRBV6-2 or TRBV6-3 combines with J gene TRBJ2-7; possible D gene TRBD1, 7 bases. This CDR3 is 15 amino acids long. The germline V and J ends were trimmed by 6 bases and 3 bases, with 18 bases remaining between them. CDR1 and CDR2 from the germline V gene are MNHEY and SVGEGT. The chain's CDR3 is CASRRGPGQSYEQYF. For the CDR3, the DNA is TGTGCCAGCAGGCGGGGTCCGGGACAGAGCTACGAGCAGTACTTC.

The V gene is TRBV7-9, the J gene TRBJ2-5; D gene uncertain. With 0 bases removed from V and 2 bases from J, the gap between germline ends came to 7 bases. The CDR3 contains 14 residues. The V gene's germline CDR1 is SEHNR and CDR2 FQNEAQ (reference sequence). The CDR3 here is CASSLAVTQETQYF. CDR3 bases: TGTGCCAGCAGCTTAGCCGTCACTCAAGAGACCCAGTACTTC. Together with reference TRBV7-9 and TRBJ2-5, the CDR3 gives the full variable domain: DTGVSQNPRHKITKRGQNVTFRCDPISEHNRLYWYRQTLGQGPEFLTYFQNEAQLEKSRLLSDRFSAERPKGSFSTLEIQRTEQGDSAMYLCASSLAVTQETQYFGPGTRLLVL.

The chain couples TRBV6-2 or TRBV6-3 to TRBJ1-5; D gene unclear. Looked up from germline, CDR1 is MNHEY and CDR2 is SVGEGT. Deletions cut 6 bases from V and 6 bases from J, with 15 bases between. The CDR3 runs to 14 residues. The CDR3 nucleotides are TGTGCCAGCAGCCAGGCGTTTTCTGGTCAGCCCCAGCATTTT. Translation gives CASSQAFSGQPQHF.

V gene TRBV14 combines with J gene TRBJ1-6; D remains ambiguous. V lost 0 bases and J 6 bases, leaving 6 bases between the germline ends. The CDR3 runs to 14 residues. Germline assignment: CDR1 SGHDN and CDR2 FVKESK. CDR3 in DNA: TGTGCCAGCAGCCAAGAATCGCGTAATTCACCCCTCCACTTT. It yields the protein CASSQESRNSPLHF.

The rearrangement joins TRBV6-5 to TRBJ2-5, with D perhaps TRBD1 or TRBD2 (6 bases each). CDR1 MNHEY and CDR2 SVGAGI come from the germline V gene. This CDR3 comprises 16 residues. The V end was cut by 0 bases, the J end by 5 bases, with 16 bases between. CDR3 sequence (DNA): TGTGCCAGCAGTTACTCCGGGGGCCTTGCTAGGGAGACCCAGTACTTC. It specifies CASSYSGGLARETQYF.

V gene TRBV9 combines with J gene TRBJ2-2; a weak D match, TRBD2 (7 bases). Germline V gene sequence: CDR1 SGDLS, CDR2 YYNGEE. V lost 0 bases and J 5 bases, leaving 11 bases between the germline ends. CDR3 size: 15 residues. Here the CDR3 reads CASSVGGGTTGELFF. The CDR3 DNA follows: TGTGCCAGCAGCGTAGGGGGGGGGACAACCGGGGAGCTGTTTTTT.

The gene calls are TRBV7-9 and TRBJ2-1, with a possible D match to TRBD1 (6 bases). Germline assignment: CDR1 SEHNR and CDR2 FQNEAQ (reference sequence). Trimming removed 6 bases from V and 8 bases from J, with 14 bases in between. The CDR3 consists of 13 residues. Here the CDR3 reads CASSWAGEDEQFF. DNA of the CDR3: TGTGCCAGCAGTTGGGCAGGGGAAGATGAGCAGTTCTTC.

The chain uses TRBV19 and TRBJ1-5; no definite D call. Germline lookup yields CDR1 LNHDA and CDR2 SQIVND (reference sequence). The CDR3 runs 13 residues. Trimming shortened V by 5 bases and J by 6 bases, and 11 bases separated the two germline ends. CDR3 protein: CASSVGFGQPQHF. The DNA for the CDR3 is TGTGCCAGTAGTGTTGGTTTTGGTCAGCCCCAGCATTTT.

This rearrangement joins TRBV18 to TRBJ2-7; the D is unclear. This CDR3 contains 13 residues. Per germline, CDR1 KGHSH and CDR2 LQKENI. Between the trimmed V and J ends, which lost 3 bases and 2 bases, there was a span of 8 bases. The CDR3 bases are TGTGCCAGCTCACCGGAGTTACCCTACGAGCAGTACTTC. Translating gives CASSPELPYEQYF.